The present TCR beta chain was sequenced within a study of blood T cell repertoires in COVID-19. Here immunoSEQ multiplex PCR was the method, and the copy in TCRdb shows in-frame clones only, minus some. Of 55,000 to 75,000 clones detected, about 80% appear once; the ten largest clones hold 15% to 20%. Germline CDR1 and CDR2: SGHTA and FQGNSA. CDR3 length: 15 amino acids. Trimming cost V 5 bases and J 1 base; bases outside gene matches: 7. This clone was observed a single time. This TCR came from a man at least 80 years old with active COVID-19. The chain employs TRBV7-2 and TRBJ2-7; TRBD2 agrees at 8 bases. The sequenced material came from peripheral blood. The DNA of the CDR3 is TGTGCCAGCAGCCCGACGGGGACTAGTTCCTACGAGCAGTACTTC. It yields the protein CASSPTGTSSYEQYF.